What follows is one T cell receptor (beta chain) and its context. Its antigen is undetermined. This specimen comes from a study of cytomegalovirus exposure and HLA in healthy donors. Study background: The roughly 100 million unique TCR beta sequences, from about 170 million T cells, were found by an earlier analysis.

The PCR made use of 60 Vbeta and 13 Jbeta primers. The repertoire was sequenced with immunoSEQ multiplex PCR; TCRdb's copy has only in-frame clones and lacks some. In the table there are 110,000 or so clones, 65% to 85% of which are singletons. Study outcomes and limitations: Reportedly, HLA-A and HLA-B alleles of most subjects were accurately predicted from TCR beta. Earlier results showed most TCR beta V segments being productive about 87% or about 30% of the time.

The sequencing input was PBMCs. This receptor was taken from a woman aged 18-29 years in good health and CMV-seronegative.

Here the CDR3 reads CASSLFLDRFLYGYTF. CDR3 nucleotide sequence: TGTGCCAGCAGCTTGTTTCTGGACAGGTTCCTATATGGCTACACCTTC. This chain connects TRBV5-4 to TRBJ1-2, with 7 nucleotides matching TRBD1. Germline assignment: CDR1 SGHNT and CDR2 YYREEE (reference sequence). This CDR3 has 16 residues. After removal of 1 base from V and 5 bases from J, the junction contained 11 bases not matched to a gene. The full variable domain, its missing parts supplied by reference TRBV5-4 and TRBJ1-2, is ETGVTQSPTHLIKTRGQQVTLRCSSQSGHNTVSWYQQALGQGPQFIFQYYREEENGRGNFPPRFSGLQFPNYSSELNVNALELDDSALYLCASSLFLDRFLYGYTFGSGTRLTVV.